The clone carrying this T cell receptor (beta chain) was detected ten times or more. Its specificity is unknown. The CDR3 runs to 14 residues. With 1 base removed from V and 5 bases from J, the gap between germline ends came to 13 bases. CDR1 SGHRS and CDR2 YFSETQ come from the germline V gene. Only healthy Caucasians were enrolled as donors. The source of the sample is a study of identical twins. General study points: Zero-insertion analyses might be partly confounded by invariant T cells like MAIT and iNKT. Cord blood's abundant beta clonotypes had fewer insertions, unlike memory repertoires. Models, which agreed with sharing between unrelated individuals, nonetheless underestimated the out-of-frame TCR alpha sharing seen in monozygotic twins.

MiXCR, applied by TCRdb to the 5' RACE reads, yields one record per CDR3 protein. This table holds 200,000 to 250,000 distinct CDR3 sequences, over 9.5% found once. This sample was shared with a second study, whose subject was yellow fever vaccine responses in identical twins.

This sequence joins TRBV5-1 and TRBJ2-7; possible D gene TRBD2, 6 bases. The clonotype comes from a woman between 18 and 30 years old in good health. The sequenced material came from memory (CD45RO+) T cells sorted from blood. CDR3 protein: CASSLSGDYDEQYF. CDR3 bases: TGCGCCAGCAGCTTGTCGGGAGATTACGACGAGCAGTACTTC.